This T cell receptor beta chain was recovered during a study of spatial heterogeneity in lung cancer. Across the whole study: The average count in raw reads for each unique TCR and UMI combination exceeded 8.5 appearances.

Indicated time point: blood at routine non-recurrence follow-up after resection. Sequencing covered unsorted whole RNA taken from tumor, nontumor lung or frozen PBMC. In regard to this clonotype: In this CDR3 the conserved last residue, phenylalanine or tryptophan, is missing, so a read error is likely.

CDR1 and CDR2 from the germline V gene are SNHLY and FYNNEI. This CDR3 region has 10 residues. V was cut by 2 bases and J by 6 bases, with 2 bases left in between. A single record per CDR3 protein comes from TCRdb applying MiXCR to the 5' RACE reads. The sample has around 110,000 distinct CDR3 sequences; less than 15% are singletons. Sequencing was performed on PBMCs, taken at follow-up. The receptor's source is a male donor with early-stage non-small cell lung cancer. V usage is TRBV2 and J usage is TRBJ2-7; D gene uncertain. The CDR3 DNA sequence: TGTGCCAGCAGTGAATCCGAGCAGTACTGC. It yields the protein CASSESEQYC.